These T cell receptor beta chains were read from a single sample in a study of cytomegalovirus exposure and HLA in healthy donors. The repertoire was sequenced with immunoSEQ multiplex PCR; TCRdb's copy has only in-frame clones and lacks some. The table has around 170,000 clones, roughly 84% seen once. Sequencing used PBMCs. Receptors were obtained from a woman aged 18-29 years in good health and CMV-seronegative. CDR3s include the opening cysteine and the closing phenylalanine or tryptophan. A D gene is named only where the DNA matches it firmly. Part of the rows lack a size; the others show once, few, many or a class for expanded clones.

v_call: TRBV7-2; j_call: TRBJ2-6; clone_size: .; d_call: TRBD1; cdr3_aa: CASSLGDGDRGSGANVLTF; cdr3_nt: TGTGCCAGCAGCTTAGGGGATGGAGACAGGGGCTCTGGGGCCAACGTCCTGACTTTC
v_call: TRBV18; j_call: TRBJ2-5; clone_size: few; d_call: .; cdr3_aa: CASSRERQETQYF; cdr3_nt: TGTGCCAGCTCGCGTGAGCGACAAGAGACCCAGTACTTC
v_call: TRBV2; j_call: TRBJ1-1; clone_size: .; d_call: .; cdr3_aa: CASSVSRDTEAFF; cdr3_nt: TGTGCCAGCAGTGTTAGCAGGGACACTGAAGCTTTCTTT
v_call: TRBV2; j_call: TRBJ2-7; clone_size: .; d_call: TRBD2; cdr3_aa: CASSEVGGGIYEQYF; cdr3_nt: TGTGCCAGCAGTGAAGTCGGCGGGGGAATTTACGAGCAGTACTTC
v_call: TRBV19; j_call: TRBJ1-5; clone_size: .; d_call: .; cdr3_aa: CASSTALDRTRNQPQHF; cdr3_nt: TGTGCCAGTAGTACCGCCCTCGACAGGACCCGCAATCAGCCCCAGCATTTT
v_call: TRBV5-1; j_call: TRBJ1-2; clone_size: .; d_call: TRBD1; cdr3_aa: CASSSFVPGGEGYTF; cdr3_nt: TGCGCCAGCAGCAGCTTCGTACCAGGGGGCGAGGGCTACACCTTC
v_call: TRBV15; j_call: TRBJ2-7; clone_size: .; d_call: .; cdr3_aa: CATSREPGSYEQYF; cdr3_nt: TGTGCCACCAGCAGAGAACCGGGTTCCTACGAGCAGTACTTC
v_call: TRBV5-1; j_call: TRBJ1-1; clone_size: .; d_call: TRBD1; cdr3_aa: CASSPRQGDTEAFF; cdr3_nt: TGCGCCAGCAGCCCACGACAGGGTGACACTGAAGCTTTCTTT
v_call: TRBV11-2; j_call: TRBJ2-1; clone_size: .; d_call: .; cdr3_aa: CASSRAGEQFF; cdr3_nt: TGTGCCAGCAGTCGTGCGGGTGAGCAGTTCTTC
v_call: TRBV28; j_call: TRBJ1-4; clone_size: .; d_call: .; cdr3_aa: CASSLFVARANEKLFF; cdr3_nt: TGTGCCAGCAGTTTATTTGTGGCGAGGGCTAATGAAAAACTGTTTTTT
v_call: TRBV10-2; j_call: TRBJ2-2; clone_size: .; d_call: .; cdr3_aa: CASTAGGELFF; cdr3_nt: TGCGCCAGCACGGCGGGCGGGGAGCTGTTTTTT
v_call: TRBV10-3; j_call: TRBJ2-5; clone_size: once; d_call: .; cdr3_aa: CAIRRGGTGETQYF; cdr3_nt: TGTGCCATCAGGCGAGGGGGAACGGGGGAGACCCAGTACTTC
v_call: TRBV5-4; j_call: TRBJ2-1; clone_size: .; d_call: .; cdr3_aa: CASSLQGLGNNEQFF; cdr3_nt: TGTGCCAGCAGCTTACAGGGATTGGGTAACAATGAGCAGTTCTTC
v_call: TRBV9; j_call: TRBJ2-1; clone_size: .; d_call: TRBD1; cdr3_aa: CASSTGGGMNEQFF; cdr3_nt: TGTGCCAGCAGTACAGGGGGCGGGATGAATGAGCAGTTCTTC
v_call: TRBV5-6; j_call: TRBJ2-7; clone_size: .; d_call: .; cdr3_aa: CASSLLWSEQYF; cdr3_nt: TGTGCCAGCAGCTTGTTATGGAGCGAGCAGTACTTC
v_call: TRBV2; j_call: TRBJ2-2; clone_size: few; d_call: .; cdr3_aa: CASSRLTNTGELFF; cdr3_nt: TGTGCCAGCAGTCGACTCACGAACACCGGGGAGCTGTTTTTT
v_call: TRBV27; j_call: TRBJ1-2; clone_size: .; d_call: TRBD1; cdr3_aa: CASSDYRQGSGGYTF; cdr3_nt: TGTGCCAGCAGTGACTATAGACAGGGATCGGGAGGCTACACCTTC
v_call: TRBV10-2; j_call: TRBJ2-7; clone_size: .; d_call: TRBD1; cdr3_aa: CASREGQGASYEQYF; cdr3_nt: TGCGCCAGCAGAGAGGGACAGGGGGCATCCTACGAGCAGTACTTC
v_call: TRBV9; j_call: TRBJ1-2; clone_size: .; d_call: .; cdr3_aa: CASSVVQAYGYTF; cdr3_nt: TGTGCCAGCAGCGTAGTACAGGCCTATGGCTACACCTTC
v_call: TRBV5-1; j_call: TRBJ1-2; clone_size: .; d_call: .; cdr3_aa: CASSLDGRGYTF; cdr3_nt: TGCGCCAGCAGCTTGGACGGTCGTGGCTACACCTTC
v_call: TRBV19; j_call: TRBJ1-2; clone_size: .; d_call: .; cdr3_aa: CASSPGTLAYNYGYTF; cdr3_nt: TGTGCCAGTAGTCCTGGGACACTCGCCTATAACTATGGCTACACCTTC
v_call: TRBV9; j_call: TRBJ2-3; clone_size: .; d_call: TRBD2; cdr3_aa: CASSVTGTSSTDTQYF; cdr3_nt: TGTGCCAGCAGCGTGACCGGGACTAGCTCCACAGATACGCAGTATTTT
v_call: TRBV18; j_call: TRBJ2-2; clone_size: once; d_call: .; cdr3_aa: CASSRSGGTGELFF; cdr3_nt: TGTGCCAGCTCCCGATCCGGGGGCACCGGGGAGCTGTTTTTT
v_call: TRBV30; j_call: TRBJ2-3; clone_size: few; d_call: TRBD2; cdr3_aa: CAWMGRLAGVRADTQYF; cdr3_nt: TGTGCCTGGATGGGTAGACTAGCGGGGGTTAGGGCAGATACGCAGTATTTT
v_call: TRBV11-2; j_call: TRBJ1-1; clone_size: .; d_call: .; cdr3_aa: CASSFEGGRPVEAFF; cdr3_nt: TGTGCCAGCAGCTTTGAGGGGGGGCGGCCAGTAGAAGCTTTCTTT
v_call: TRBV7-9; j_call: TRBJ2-7; clone_size: .; d_call: .; cdr3_aa: CASSSFGGAYEQYF; cdr3_nt: TGTGCCAGCAGTTCGTTTGGGGGCGCCTACGAGCAGTACTTC
v_call: TRBV7-9; j_call: TRBJ1-2; clone_size: .; d_call: .; cdr3_aa: CASSFPQGVSYGCTF; cdr3_nt: TGTGCCAGCAGCTTTCCCCAGGGTGTGAGCTATGGCTGCACCTTC
v_call: TRBV18; j_call: TRBJ1-2; clone_size: once; d_call: .; cdr3_aa: CASSARGANYGYTF; cdr3_nt: TGTGCCAGCTCCGCCAGGGGCGCTAACTATGGCTACACCTTC
v_call: TRBV5-6; j_call: TRBJ2-5; clone_size: .; d_call: .; cdr3_aa: CASSLFHRDQETQYF; cdr3_nt: TGTGCCAGCAGCTTGTTTCACAGGGACCAAGAGACCCAGTACTTC
v_call: TRBV2; j_call: TRBJ1-4; clone_size: .; d_call: TRBD1; cdr3_aa: CASSGRQGEVKLFF; cdr3_nt: TGTGCCAGCAGTGGCCGGCAGGGGGAGGTAAAACTGTTTTTT
v_call: TRBV25-1; j_call: TRBJ1-6; clone_size: .; d_call: TRBD1; cdr3_aa: CASSERQGNSPLHF; cdr3_nt: TGTGCCAGCAGTGAAAGACAGGGTAATTCACCCCTCCACTTT
v_call: TRBV12-5; j_call: TRBJ2-3; clone_size: .; d_call: .; cdr3_aa: CASGLDLTDTQYF; cdr3_nt: TGTGCTAGTGGTTTGGATCTCACAGATACGCAGTATTTT
v_call: TRBV4-2; j_call: TRBJ2-7; clone_size: .; d_call: TRBD1; cdr3_aa: CASSRGAGQGSYEQYF; cdr3_nt: TGTGCCAGCAGCCGGGGGGCGGGACAGGGCTCCTACGAGCAGTACTTC
v_call: TRBV5-4; j_call: TRBJ2-5; clone_size: .; d_call: TRBD2; cdr3_aa: CASSLGVAGVETQYF; cdr3_nt: TGTGCCAGCAGCTTGGGTGTTGCGGGGGTGGAGACCCAGTACTTC
v_call: TRBV28; j_call: TRBJ1-2; clone_size: .; d_call: TRBD1; cdr3_aa: CASSYRGGYTF; cdr3_nt: TGTGCCAGCAGCTACAGGGGCGGCTACACCTTC
v_call: TRBV5-1; j_call: TRBJ1-1; clone_size: .; d_call: TRBD1; cdr3_aa: CASKQGANTEAFF; cdr3_nt: TGCGCCAGCAAGCAGGGGGCGAACACTGAAGCTTTCTTT
v_call: TRBV5-4; j_call: TRBJ1-2; clone_size: .; d_call: .; cdr3_aa: CASSLSGVFDGYTF; cdr3_nt: TGTGCCAGCAGCTTGTCCGGGGTTTTTGATGGCTACACCTTC
v_call: TRBV5-4; j_call: TRBJ1-1; clone_size: .; d_call: TRBD1; cdr3_aa: CASSLPTGGNTEAFF; cdr3_nt: TGTGCCAGCAGCCTACCGACAGGGGGTAACACTGAAGCTTTCTTT
v_call: TRBV5-1; j_call: TRBJ2-2; clone_size: .; d_call: .; cdr3_aa: CASSLALTANTGELFF; cdr3_nt: TGCGCCAGCAGCTTGGCCTTGACAGCGAACACCGGGGAGCTGTTTTTT
v_call: TRBV9; j_call: TRBJ2-1; clone_size: .; d_call: TRBD2; cdr3_aa: CASSVGTRDYNEQFF; cdr3_nt: TGTGCCAGCAGCGTAGGGACTAGGGACTACAATGAGCAGTTCTTC
v_call: TRBV11-2; j_call: TRBJ2-7; clone_size: .; d_call: .; cdr3_aa: CASSWGDEQYF; cdr3_nt: TGTGCCAGCAGCTGGGGGGACGAGCAGTACTTC
v_call: TRBV2; j_call: TRBJ1-2; clone_size: .; d_call: TRBD1; cdr3_aa: CASSPGQRIYGYTF; cdr3_nt: TGTGCCAGCAGCCCGGGACAGCGTATCTATGGCTACACCTTC
v_call: TRBV7-9; j_call: TRBJ2-1; clone_size: .; d_call: TRBD2; cdr3_aa: CASRGLAGHYNEQFF; cdr3_nt: TGTGCCAGCAGAGGCTTAGCGGGGCACTACAATGAGCAGTTCTTC
v_call: TRBV6-6; j_call: TRBJ1-2; clone_size: .; d_call: TRBD1; cdr3_aa: CASSRQGGSDGYTF; cdr3_nt: TGTGCCAGCAGCCGACAGGGCGGCAGCGATGGCTACACCTTC
v_call: TRBV29-1; j_call: TRBJ2-3; clone_size: .; d_call: TRBD1; cdr3_aa: CSVEDRLGQGFSDTQYF; cdr3_nt: TGCAGCGTTGAAGATCGTTTGGGACAGGGATTTTCAGATACGCAGTATTTT
v_call: TRBV5-5; j_call: TRBJ2-3; clone_size: .; d_call: TRBD1; cdr3_aa: CASSYEGATQYF; cdr3_nt: TGTGCCAGCAGCTACGAGGGGGCAACGCAGTATTTT
v_call: TRBV5-1; j_call: TRBJ2-7; clone_size: .; d_call: .; cdr3_aa: CASSLVPSDEQYF; cdr3_nt: TGCGCCAGCAGCTTGGTCCCGTCTGACGAGCAGTACTTC